The next 26 T cell receptor beta chains were all read from a single sample in a study of blood T cell repertoires in COVID-19. The repertoire was sequenced with immunoSEQ multiplex PCR; TCRdb's copy has only in-frame clones and lacks some. This sample has just over 90,000 clones, with about 77% found just once. The sample was peripheral blood. The origin of the receptors is a human donor in a cohort sampled during active COVID-19.

The chain links TRBV28 to TRBJ1-5; 12 nucleotides align to TRBD1. The CDR3 loop spans 15 amino acids. Germline V gene lookup returns CDR1 MDHEN and CDR2 SYDVKM. With 5 bases clipped from V and 6 bases from J, the junction kept 5 bases outside the gene matches. The CDR3 region is CASSRDRGHGQPQHF. In DNA, the CDR3 is TGTGCCAGCAGTCGGGACAGGGGGCATGGTCAGCCCCAGCATTTT.

The chain joins TRBV9 to TRBJ1-1; D not certain. The CDR3 runs to 13 residues. V lost 0 bases, J lost 0 bases, and 3 bases lay in between. Germline CDR1 reads SGDLS; CDR2 reads YYNGEE. CDR3 nucleotides: TGTGCCAGCAGCGTAGACATGAACACTGAAGCTTTCTTT. It specifies CASSVDMNTEAFF. Drawing the rest from reference TRBV9 and TRBJ1-1, the complete variable domain is DSGVTQTPKHLITATGQRVTLRCSPRSGDLSVYWYQQSLDQGLQFLIQYYNGEERAKGNILERFSAQQFPDLHSELNLSSLELGDSALYFCASSVDMNTEAFFGQGTRLTVV.

The gene calls are TRBV6-5 and TRBJ1-2; no firm D call. Trimming removed 6 bases from V and 2 bases from J, with 4 bases in between. Germline assignment: CDR1 MNHEY and CDR2 SVGAGI. The CDR3 totals 11 residues. In DNA, the CDR3 is TGTGCCAGCAGCTCGAACTATGGCTACACCTTC. Amino acid sequence: CASSSNYGYTF.

This chain joins TRBV19 and TRBJ2-2; 8 bases align to TRBD1. The V gene end was trimmed by 5 bases and the J gene end by 5 bases; junction bases not matched to a gene: 4. Per the germline V gene, CDR1 is LNHDA and CDR2 is SQIVND (reference sequence). The CDR3 contains 14 residues. This chain's CDR3 is CASSVGQGTGELFF. CDR3 DNA: TGTGCCAGTAGTGTCGGACAGGGAACCGGGGAGCTGTTTTTT.

The V call is TRBV2, the J call TRBJ2-5, with D possibly TRBD1 on 6 matching bases. The ends were cut back, 4 bases at V and 1 base at J, with 7 bases in the middle. CDR1 is SNHLY, CDR2 FYNNEI, per germline. The CDR3 covers 13 residues. CDR3 nucleotide sequence: TGTGCCAGCAGTGGGACAGTCCAAGAGACCCAGTACTTC. Translated: CASSGTVQETQYF.

V gene TRBV7-9 combines with J gene TRBJ2-1; D is possibly TRBD1 (6 bases). This CDR3 contains 17 residues. The V end lost 5 bases, the J end lost 6 bases, and 23 bases lay between the germline ends. Germline V gene sequence: CDR1 SEHNR, CDR2 FQNEAQ (reference sequence). The CDR3 bases are TGTGCCAGCAGCGCAGGTAGTGGGGGCCCAAGGAGCAATGAGCAGTTCTTC. Protein sequence: CASSAGSGGPRSNEQFF.

This chain joins TRBV18 and TRBJ1-1, with no clear D. Germline values: CDR1 KGHSH, CDR2 LQKENI. V was cut by 3 bases and J by 10 bases, with 21 bases left in between. CDR3 length equals 15 residues. CDR3 residues: CASSPRAVPGEGAFF. DNA of the CDR3: TGTGCCAGCTCACCCCGTGCGGTCCCGGGCGAGGGAGCTTTCTTT.

The chain links TRBV5-4 to TRBJ2-1, with 11 nucleotides matching TRBD2. CDR3 length: 16 amino acids. The V and J ends lost 3 bases and 7 bases, in that order; junction bases with no gene match: 9. Germline CDR1 SGHNT, CDR2 YYREEE (reference sequence). For the CDR3, the DNA is TGTGCCAGCAGCTCACCGACTAGCGGGATGAGGAATGAGCAGTTCTTC. It translates to CASSSPTSGMRNEQFF.

The CDR3 DNA sequence: TGCGCCAGCAGCTCTAGGACTAGCTTGAACATTCAGTACTTC. Encoded protein: CASSSRTSLNIQYF. The genes are TRBV5-1 and TRBJ2-4; 8 bases align to TRBD2. The CDR3 is 14 amino acids. J lost 7 bases, V lost 3 bases, and 6 bases had no gene match. The germline CDR1 and CDR2 sequences are SGHRS and YFSETQ.

The chain recombines TRBV5-1 with TRBJ1-2; a possible D gene is TRBD1 (6 bases). CDR3 length: 15 amino acids. Trimming cost V 0 bases and J 2 bases, with 11 bases left between them. From germline, CDR1 is SGHRS and CDR2 YFSETQ. The CDR3 region is CASSLAPGQNYGYTF. Here the CDR3 DNA reads TGCGCCAGCAGCTTGGCTCCAGGACAGAACTATGGCTACACCTTC. The full variable domain, rest sourced from reference TRBV5-1 and TRBJ1-2, is KAGVTQTPRYLIKTRGQQVTLSCSPISGHRSVSWYQQTPGQGLQFLFEYFSETQRNKGNFPGRFSGRQFSNSRSEMNVSTLELGDSALYLCASSLAPGQNYGYTFGSGTRLTVV.

The chain couples TRBV24-1 to TRBJ2-7, with a weak D call TRBD2 (5 bases). The germline CDR1 and CDR2 sequences are KGHDR and SFDVKD. The CDR3 contains 13 residues. V was shortened by 3 bases and J by 6 bases, with 11 bases between the two germline ends. CDR3 amino acids: CATSDPLRGEQYF. The CDR3 DNA is TGTGCCACCAGTGATCCCCTACGGGGCGAGCAGTACTTC.

V gene TRBV6-1 combines with J gene TRBJ1-5; no definite D call. The CDR3 is made up of 15 amino acids. Germline values: CDR1 MNHNS, CDR2 SASEGT. Between the trimmed V and J ends, which lost 3 bases and 11 bases, there was a span of 20 bases. The CDR3 is CASSDRSSTQVAQHF. The CDR3 bases are TGTGCCAGCAGTGATAGGAGCAGCACCCAAGTGGCCCAGCATTTT.

The chain carries TRBV5-6 and TRBJ2-1, with 7 bases identical to TRBD2. With 0 bases clipped from V and 6 bases from J, the junction kept 9 bases outside the gene matches. The CDR3 sequence is 16 residues long. Per germline, CDR1 SGHDT and CDR2 YYEEEE. The CDR3 protein is CASSLGSGGSGNEQFF. In nucleotides, the CDR3 is TGTGCCAGCAGCTTGGGGTCTGGCGGGAGCGGCAATGAGCAGTTCTTC.

The genes are TRBV30 and TRBJ1-1; weak D call: TRBD1 (5 bases). Germline V lookup: CDR1 GTSNPN, CDR2 SVGIG (reference sequence). CDR3 size: 13 residues. Between the trimmed V and J ends, which lost 4 bases and 4 bases, there was a span of 13 bases. Here the CDR3 reads CAWTPGGSTEAFF. The CDR3 coding sequence is TGTGCCTGGACCCCCGGGGGGAGCACTGAAGCTTTCTTT.

The rearrangement uses TRBV15 and TRBJ1-3; D gene ambiguous. CDR3 length equals 13 residues. Germline lookup yields CDR1 LNHNV and CDR2 YYDKDF (reference sequence). V was trimmed by 1 base and J by 3 bases, leaving 4 bases between them. The CDR3 sequence is CATSRGSGNTIYF. The DNA of the CDR3 is TGTGCCACCAGCAGAGGGAGTGGAAACACCATATATTTT.

The chain links TRBV29-1 to TRBJ2-5, with 9 positions matching TRBD2. The CDR3 is 16 residues long. J lost 5 bases, V lost 4 bases, and 14 bases had no gene match. From germline, CDR1 is SQVTM and CDR2 ANQGSEA. The CDR3 protein is CSVVEGKRGAGETQYF. The DNA of the CDR3 is TGCAGCGTTGTTGAGGGGAAGCGGGGGGCCGGGGAGACCCAGTACTTC. Complete variable domain (other parts from reference TRBV29-1 and TRBJ2-5): SAVISQKPSRDICQRGTSLTIQCQVDSQVTMMFWYRQQPGQSLTLIATANQGSEATYESGFVIDKFPISRPNLTFSTLTVSNMSPEDSSIYLCSVVEGKRGAGETQYFGPGTRLLVL.

The chain recombines TRBV5-1 with TRBJ2-7; 7 bases fit TRBD2. Germline V gene sequence: CDR1 SGHRS, CDR2 YFSETQ. The J segment lost 3 bases and the V segment lost 3 bases, leaving 3 bases of the junction unmatched. This CDR3 region has 13 residues. The CDR3 loop reads CASSSLAGYEQYF. The CDR3 region has the DNA TGCGCCAGCAGCTCGTTAGCGGGCTACGAGCAGTACTTC.

CDR3 nucleotide sequence: TGCGCCAGCAGCTTACAGGGTCCGTCCTACGAGCAGTACTTC. Translation: CASSLQGPSYEQYF. The V call is TRBV5-1, the J call TRBJ2-7; TRBD1 might be the D (6 bases). The germline V gene encodes CDR1 SGHRS and CDR2 YFSETQ. CDR3 size: 14 residues. V was clipped by 2 bases and J by 1 base, with 10 bases between them. The variable domain in full, with the rest retrieved from reference TRBV5-1 and TRBJ2-7, is KAGVTQTPRYLIKTRGQQVTLSCSPISGHRSVSWYQQTPGQGLQFLFEYFSETQRNKGNFPGRFSGRQFSNSRSEMNVSTLELGDSALYLCASSLQGPSYEQYFGPGTRLTVT.

The J gene is TRBJ2-3, the V gene TRBV9; D call uncertain. CDR3 length equals 14 residues. The germline V and J ends were trimmed by 0 bases and 4 bases, with 9 bases remaining between them. Germline V gene data show CDR1 as SGDLS and CDR2 as YYNGEE. Written as DNA, the CDR3 is TGTGCCAGCAGCGTAGAGTCCGGGTCAGATACGCAGTATTTT. As protein: CASSVESGSDTQYF.

The chain joins TRBV29-1 to TRBJ2-5; D may be TRBD2 (5 bases). The CDR3 has 16 residues. The germline V gene encodes CDR1 SQVTM and CDR2 ANQGSEA. Trimming took 6 bases from V and 4 from J, leaving 24 bases between them. This CDR3 reads CSVNFRGLGRAETQYF. Here the CDR3 DNA reads TGCAGCGTCAACTTCCGGGGTCTAGGGCGGGCAGAGACCCAGTACTTC.

CDR3 residues: CASSESREGNQPQHF. Here the CDR3 DNA reads TGTGCCAGCAGTGAATCAAGGGAGGGCAATCAGCCCCAGCATTTT. The V gene is TRBV6-1, the J gene TRBJ1-5; D is undetermined. V was clipped by 2 bases and J by 2 bases, with 10 bases between them. Germline V gene data show CDR1 as MNHNS and CDR2 as SASEGT. This CDR3 region has 15 residues.

The CDR3 spells CASSLLGGNTIYF. CDR3 nucleotides: TGTGCCAGCAGCTTATTGGGGGGGAACACCATATATTTT. The genes are TRBV11-2 and TRBJ1-3, with D possibly being TRBD1 (5 bases). The V gene's germline CDR1 is SGHAT and CDR2 FQNNGV. V lost 2 bases and J 7 bases, leaving 9 bases between the germline ends. This CDR3 spans 13 amino acids.

The chain links TRBV5-8 to TRBJ2-2; 7 nucleotides line up with TRBD2. This CDR3 contains 14 residues. Looked up from germline, CDR1 is SGHTS and CDR2 is YDEGEE. The V segment lost 0 bases and the J segment 7 bases; nucleotides outside the gene matches: 3. The DNA for the CDR3 is TGTGCCAGCAGCTTGGCCCGGGGGGTCGGGGAGCTGTTTTTT. Translated, it gives CASSLARGVGELFF.

This chain uses TRBV13 with TRBJ2-7; TRBD1 might be the D (6 bases). The V and J ends lost 10 bases and 6 bases respectively, with 19 bases between them. CDR3 length equals 13 residues. CDR1 PRHDT and CDR2 FYEKMQ come from the germline V gene (reference sequence). The chain's CDR3 is CATVITGSGEQYF. The CDR3 bases are TGTGCCACCGTAATAACAGGGTCGGGCGAGCAGTACTTC.

The chain links TRBV3-1 (or the pseudogene TRBV3-2) to TRBJ1-2; maybe TRBD1 (5 bases). CDR1 is LGHDT and CDR2 is YNNKEL in the germline V gene (reference sequence). The CDR3 is 11 amino acids. V dropped 8 bases and J dropped 8 bases, with 12 bases sitting between them. CDR3 coding DNA: TGTGCCAGCGCAGGGTTCGGAGGCTACACCTTC. Its protein is CASAGFGGYTF.

V gene TRBV4-1 combines with J gene TRBJ1-2; D possibly corresponds to TRBD1 (5 bases). The CDR3 sequence is 14 residues long. Trimming pared 4 bases from V and 3 bases from J, leaving 12 bases between. Germline lookup yields CDR1 MGHRA and CDR2 YSYEKL. The CDR3 reads CASSRGWGDYGYTF. DNA of the CDR3: TGCGCCAGCAGCCGTGGGTGGGGGGACTATGGCTACACCTTC.